The TCR delta chain described here comes from a study of Vδ1+ human thymocytes (dated by TCRdb to the late 2010s). Regarding the research as a whole: As a data resource, the study described the mRNA-level TRG and TRD CDR3 repertoires of highly purified Vdelta1+ thymocytes obtained from young children. Validation of the multiplex-based CDR3 amplicon strategy against 5'RACE-based CDR3 amplicon generation methods had been performed previously. Results the study describes overall, beyond this receptor: In contrast to oligoclonal peripheral blood repertoires, thymic TRG and TRD repertoires appeared to be highly polyclonal with Gaussian CDR3 length distributions. Because unexpected Vdelta2 sequences could lead to misinterpretation of bulk repertoire data, the authors recommended using highly purified populations and validating at the single-cell level. Even though sort purity was high, 20% to 25% of thymic TRD sequences were Vdelta2 (and few were Vdelta3), which was not the case for the peripheral blood Vdelta1+ controls. No clustering by age or sex was observed, so analyses did not stratify donors by these variables. Many TRG clonotypes were found to be shared between donors (up to roughly 6.9x10^3), whereas TRD repertoires were found to be essentially private (max 116 shared).

Thymic samples were depleted of alphabeta T cells, then CD3+ TCRVdelta1+ TCRVdelta2- thymocytes were FACS-sorted. Sorted Vdelta1+ thymocyte purity ranged from roughly 96% to 99.6%. Thymic specimens came from under ten paediatric patients undergoing corrective cardiac surgery, aged from roughly 5 days to 16 months. Thymic tissue was dispersed and mononuclear cells isolated on a Histopaque-1077 density gradient. The staining antibodies were anti-TCRVdelta1 clone TS8.2, anti-TCRVdelta2 clone B6, anti-CD3 clone HIT3a and anti-TCRalphabeta clone IP26. RNA was isolated using the RNeasy mini kit, and reverse transcription was performed with Superscript III. CDR3 amplicons were produced by multiplex PCR using pooled V-gene forward primers and a constant-region reverse primer with Illumina adaptor overhangs. After gel purification, the amplicons were indexed with Nextera index primers over roughly 8 extra PCR cycles and then purified using AMPure XP beads. Libraries were sequenced on an Illumina MiSeq with paired-end 250 bp reads, dual indexing and about 21% PhiX spike-in. The original pipeline was this. Reads were quality checked with FastQC, and TRG read pairs were merged with ea-utils fastq-join. Sequences were annotated with IMGT/HighV-QUEST, keeping only productive sequences with unambiguous V-gene assignment; clonotypes were defined by identical CDR3 sequence. For downstream analysis, the tools were VDJtools 1.1.1, tcR 2.2.3, Treemap and vegan Shannon diversity in R 3.4.4. The public reads were reprocessed by TCRdb using CATT, and rows of matching DNA were later combined. The V and J calls were determined by TCRdb, not by the authors. The sample table contains 21,000 or so delta-chain clones; only one count was recorded for 7.5% to 9% of them. The ten largest clonotypes hold 0.85% to 1% of the sample.

Concerning this clone itself: Which antigen it targets is not known. Base qualities were left out, and no much larger clone turns up one base away.

CDR1 GEAIGNYY and CDR2 EKD are derived from the germline V gene. Trimming costs V 3 bases and J 10 bases, and their ends lie 14 bases apart. The CDR3 measures 12 amino acids from cysteine to phenylalanine. Left in the record is the CDR3 DNA by itself, 36 bases read in frame from the first base. This receptor was obtained from a child under two years old who had congenital heart surgery. The sample was Vdelta1+ gamma-delta thymocytes from the thymus. In light of the paper, this sample's cell subset or site label describes: FACS-sorted CD3+ TCRalphabeta- TCRVdelta1+ TCRVdelta2- thymocytes. The chain is made from TRDV2 and TRDJ1, with the D gene uncertain. The CDR3 reads as follows: CACDRKREGLIF. The sequenced DNA: TGTGCCTGTGACCGAAAGAGGGAGGGACTCATCTTT.